This record concerns one T cell receptor (beta chain) sequence. Its antigen remains undetermined. Qualities for individual bases were not recorded, and no much larger clone is one base off. According to the study, the label for this sample's treatment or condition signals: approximately 18 received Ad26.COV2.S at low or high dose, single or two shots; 5 received placebo; per-sample allocation not given. For vaccine and placebo recipients, the sequenced repertoires came from samples collected on day 63 after the first injection. Between 29 July and 7 August 2020, Cohort 1b enrolled about two dozen adults aged 18-55 years at one site in Boston, USA. Ad26.COV2.S was a replication-incompetent adenovirus type 26 vector expressing a prefusion-stabilized SARS-CoV-2 spike protein from the original Wuhan strain. The sample belongs to a study of Ad26.COV2.S vaccination and SARS-CoV-2 variants (dated by TCRdb to the early 2020s). For the wider study: Vaccine-arm donors were drawn from COV1001, a multicentre, randomized, double-blind, placebo-controlled phase I-IIa trial of Ad26.COV2.S in healthy adults. A total of 32 samples were included in the TCR-sequenced set, comprising 19 Ad26.COV2.S vaccine recipients, 5 placebo recipients and 8 SARS-CoV-2 convalescent individuals. TCRbeta repertoire sequencing served as the tool for gauging how specific and how broad the SARS-CoV-2-reactive T cell receptors were following Ad26.COV2.S vaccination. Ad26.COV2.S was given intramuscularly at 5x10^10 or 1x10^11 viral particles, as a single shot or as two shots 56 days apart. Investigators did not know the trial group allocation while performing experiments and assessing outcomes. Trial participants were randomized into five groups of five, in which low-dose or high-dose Ad26.COV2.S was given once or twice, or placebo was given on both occasions.

The immunoSEQ Assay was used to sequence TCRbeta CDR3 regions. After extraction, genomic DNA underwent amplification by bias-controlled multiplex PCR, followed by high-throughput sequencing. The published analysis was carried out like this. To quantify the absolute abundance of each unique TCRbeta CDR3 region, sequences were collapsed and filtered. T cell fraction was estimated by normalizing TCRbeta template counts to usable DNA, which was measured by amplifying reference genes present in all nucleated cells. Repertoire TCRs were annotated as SARS-CoV-2-specific when V gene, CDR3 amino acid sequence and J gene were exactly matched to a known reactive TCR set. The reference SARS-CoV-2 TCR set came from MIRA and was filtered for enrichment in COVID-19-positive ImmuneCODE repertoires, removing public or cross-reactive TCRs. Based on the MIRA antigens, annotated TCRs were further analysed at the level of specific ORF or position within ORF. Breadth was defined as annotated unique rearrangements over total unique productive rearrangements; depth was the summed frequency of those rearrangements. Two-sided Wilcoxon rank-sum tests were applied when comparing TCR breadth between groups. This is the immuneACCESS table as TCRdb keeps it, with only in-frame sequences that have V and J called. A part of the clones is gone; compared with another copy, unresolved V genes explain less than half, and the rest is unexplained. V and J calls and clone size are given by that table; D and trimming were obtained from the DNA. Counted in this sample were hundreds of thousands of clones; approximately 88% of them appeared once. The ten largest account for nearly 1.5% of the sample.

On the study overall, not on this receptor specifically: Substantial breadth of spike-specific CD8+ and CD4+ T cell responses was reported after vaccination. Non-spike TCR breadth was comparable between vaccine and placebo recipients, consistent with the vaccine containing only spike. Spike-specific TCR breadth was higher in Ad26.COV2.S recipients than in placebo recipients (P = 0.0014). The study lacked the statistical power to compare responses across vaccine doses or regimens. It was noted by the authors that total T cell responses may have been underestimated by the TCR breadth and depth analyses.

Trimming removed 4 bases from V and 1 base from J; the gene matches leave 7 bases unexplained. Via the germline V gene (reference sequence), CDR1 is LNHDA and CDR2 SQIVND. The CDR3, cysteine through phenylalanine, is 15 amino acids long. CDR3 DNA only is kept here, 45 bases in frame from base 1. The chain joins TRBV19 to TRBJ2-7; the central 7 bases match TRBD1. The TCR comes from a person between 18 and 65 years old who received the Ad26.COV2.S COVID-19 vaccine or a placebo. The input for sequencing was peripheral blood, taken in a trial of Ad26.COV2.S vaccine versus placebo. The sequenced DNA: TGTGCCAGTAGTACGCATCGGGACAGTTCCTACGAGCAGTACTTC. It codes for CASSTHRDSSYEQYF. This CDR3, with the reference TRBV19 and TRBJ2-7 proteins standing in past its ends, gives the full variable domain DGGITQSPKYLFRKEGQNVTLSCEQNLNHDAMYWYRQDPGQGLRLIYYSQIVNDFQKGDIAEGYSVSREKKESFPLTVTSAQKNPTAFYLCASSTHRDSSYEQYFGPGTRLTVT.